This T cell receptor beta chain was recovered during a study of PD-1 blockade in classical Hodgkin lymphoma. This clone was detected only once. The ends lost 5 bases at V and 9 bases at J; junction bases unmatched: 24. This CDR3 has 19 amino acids. The germline V gene encodes CDR1 SGHAT and CDR2 FQDESV (reference sequence). Profiled with immunoSEQ multiplex PCR; TCRdb holds only in-frame clones, not every one. The top ten hold around 6.7% of the sample, which has fewer than 30,000 clones, around 88% seen once. Each patient's relapse followed autologous stem cell transplantation, and brentuximab vedotin exposure varied. From thawed PBMCs, CD8+ T cells were isolated by magnetic negative selection.

Sequencing used CD8+ T cells from blood, obtained at baseline. This receptor was taken from a human donor with classical Hodgkin lymphoma. This chain connects TRBV11-1 to TRBJ2-7, with 11 bases lining up with TRBD2. The CDR3 sequence is CASSPRNSGRARLSGGQYF. CDR3 coding DNA: TGTGCCAGCAGCCCCCGGAATAGCGGGAGGGCCCGTCTCTCAGGGGGGCAGTACTTC.